The 22 T cell receptor beta chains below were found in one sample sequenced in a study of T cell responses to AZD1222 COVID-19 vaccine. The data were produced by immunoSEQ multiplex PCR, yet TCRdb's version contains in-frame clones alone and is incomplete. The profile covers 120,000 to 150,000 clones, with more than 75% appearing a single time and approximately 5% taken by the ten largest. The specimen comprised peripheral blood, sampled on day 0 of AZD1222 vaccination. These receptors came from an adult in good health.

This chain links TRBV5-1 with TRBJ1-6; D is undetermined. Germline V gene sequence: CDR1 SGHRS, CDR2 YFSETQ. Trimming cost V 5 bases and J 7 bases, with 10 bases left between them. The CDR3 spans 13 residues. The DNA of the CDR3 is TGCGCCAGCAGGGCAGAAATAAATTCACCCCTCCACTTT. This encodes CASRAEINSPLHF.

This rearrangement joins TRBV6-5 to TRBJ1-2, with 11 nucleotides matching TRBD1. With V trimmed by 6 bases and J by 2 bases, 5 bases remained unmatched. CDR3 length: 15 residues. Germline assignment: CDR1 MNHEY and CDR2 SVGAGI. The CDR3 sequence: CASRDRGQRNYGYTF. The CDR3 DNA follows: TGTGCCAGCAGGGACAGGGGGCAAAGGAACTATGGCTACACCTTC.

V and J are TRBV19 and TRBJ2-7, with 10 nucleotides matching TRBD2. Germline CDR1 is LNHDA and CDR2 is SQIVND (reference sequence). The trim removed 3 bases at V and 6 bases at J, leaving 17 bases unmatched. This CDR3 is 18 amino acids long. CDR3 region: CASSIGLAGVFAPREQYF. DNA of the CDR3: TGTGCCAGTAGTATCGGGCTAGCGGGAGTCTTCGCCCCACGCGAGCAGTACTTC.

The gene calls are TRBV5-1 and TRBJ2-7; D gene uncertain. Germline V gene lookup returns CDR1 SGHRS and CDR2 YFSETQ. The V and J ends lost 3 bases and 0 bases respectively, with 10 bases between them. The CDR3 consists of 14 residues. The CDR3 loop is CASSSTPNSYEQYF. Here the CDR3 DNA reads TGCGCCAGCAGCTCGACGCCTAACTCCTACGAGCAGTACTTC.

This clone was detected only once. The chain has TRBV7-3 and TRBJ2-2; D unclear. CDR3 length: 13 amino acids. V was clipped by 5 bases and J by 1 base, with 5 bases between them. Germline CDR1 and CDR2: SGHTA and FQGTGA. As DNA, the CDR3 is TGTGCCAGCAGCCTGGAGAACACCGGGGAGCTGTTTTTT. This codes for CASSLENTGELFF. The full variable domain, rest sourced from reference TRBV7-3 and TRBJ2-2, is GAGVSQTPSNKVTEKGKYVELRCDPISGHTALYWYRQSLGQGPEFLIYFQGTGAADDSGLPNDRFFAVRPEGSVSTLKIQRTERGDSAVYLCASSLENTGELFFGEGSRLTVL.

Only a few counts were recorded for this clone. The J gene is TRBJ2-7, the V gene TRBV11-2; D unresolved. This CDR3 region has 13 residues. The ends were cut back, 4 bases at V and 4 bases at J, with 11 bases in the middle. In germline, CDR1 is SGHAT, CDR2 FQNNGV. The chain's CDR3 is CASSSQRLYEQYF. In DNA form, the CDR3 reads TGTGCCAGCAGCTCCCAACGCCTTTACGAGCAGTACTTC.

The chain couples TRBV2 to TRBJ1-5; no reliable D call. The V and J ends lost 2 bases and 5 bases respectively, with 10 bases between them. CDR3 size: 14 residues. Germline CDR1 and CDR2: SNHLY and FYNNEI. For the CDR3, the DNA is TGTGCCAGCAGTGAAATAGGGTCCTATCAGCCCCAGCATTTT. Encoded protein: CASSEIGSYQPQHF.

This chain uses TRBV19 with TRBJ1-5; 8 bases are a match to TRBD1. This CDR3 spans 15 amino acids. CDR1 and CDR2 (germline): LNHDA, SQIVND (reference sequence). V shed 5 bases, J shed 6 bases, and the junction held 9 bases outside the gene matches. CDR3: CASSFDRGGGQPQHF. The CDR3 nucleotides are TGTGCCAGTAGTTTTGACAGGGGAGGAGGTCAGCCCCAGCATTTT.

The chain has TRBV9 and TRBJ1-2; the match to TRBD1 covers 7 bases. Germline CDR1 SGDLS, CDR2 YYNGEE. The ends lost 6 bases at V and 6 bases at J; junction bases unmatched: 14. This CDR3 has 15 residues. The CDR3 sequence: CASNPGQDYAHGYTF. In DNA form, the CDR3 reads TGTGCCAGCAATCCTGGACAGGACTATGCCCATGGCTACACCTTC.

This clone was seen once. The gene calls are TRBV24-1 and TRBJ2-1, with 7 bases identical to TRBD2. CDR3 length: 17 residues. Germline-derived CDR1 and CDR2 are KGHDR and SFDVKD. Trimming at V came to 2 bases and at J to 0 bases, leaving 6 bases not matched to a gene. CDR3 DNA sequence: TGTGCCACCAGTGATTGGGGGGGGGTCAGCTCCTACAATGAGCAGTTCTTC. As protein: CATSDWGGVSSYNEQFF.

This clone was picked up one time. The chain joins TRBV4-1 to TRBJ2-1; 9 bases are shared with TRBD2. The V and J ends lost 0 bases and 7 bases, in that order; junction bases with no gene match: 4. CDR3 size: 15 residues. CDR1 and CDR2 (germline): MGHRA, YSYEKL. CDR3 residues: CASSQDGTSSNEQFF. CDR3 DNA: TGCGCCAGCAGCCAAGACGGGACTAGCTCTAATGAGCAGTTCTTC.

The gene calls are TRBV12-3 or TRBV12-4 and TRBJ1-1; possibly TRBD1 for D (5 bases). Between the trimmed V and J ends, which lost 4 bases and 5 bases, there was a span of 11 bases. The CDR3 extends over 13 amino acids. CDR3 region: CASSWGDSTEAFF. The CDR3 DNA is TGTGCCAGCAGTTGGGGGGACTCTACTGAAGCTTTCTTT.

The chain recombines TRBV6-5 with TRBJ1-2; D remains unclear. This CDR3 region has 13 residues. V gave up 5 bases and J gave up 5 bases, with 12 bases separating them. Germline V gene sequence: CDR1 MNHEY, CDR2 SVGAGI. The CDR3 loop reads CASSPGSSYGYTF. DNA for the CDR3: TGTGCCAGCAGTCCCGGGTCTTCATATGGCTACACCTTC.

This clone was observed a handful of times. CDR3 region: CASSYGQGARRTGELFF. The CDR3 DNA is TGTGCCAGCAGTTACGGGCAGGGGGCCCGACGGACCGGGGAGCTGTTTTTT. The gene calls are TRBV6-2 or TRBV6-3 and TRBJ2-2; 8 positions agree with TRBD1. CDR1 and CDR2 from the germline V gene are MNHEY and SVGEGT. J gave up 5 bases and V 2 bases, and 10 bases lay outside the gene matches. This CDR3 contains 17 residues.

The chain combines TRBV7-3 with TRBJ2-1; 8 bases are shared with TRBD1. Losses at the gene ends were 5 bases for V and 6 bases for J; bases not matched to a gene: 9. Germline V lookup: CDR1 SGHTA, CDR2 FQGTGA. The CDR3 has 15 amino acids. Written as DNA, the CDR3 is TGTGCCAGCAGCCCGTCAGACAGGGGAGCCAATGAGCAGTTCTTC. Its protein product is CASSPSDRGANEQFF.

The V and J genes are TRBV9 and TRBJ1-3; 7 nucleotides agree with TRBD1. V dropped 4 bases and J dropped 1; count of bases not matched to a gene: 8. There are 16 residues in the CDR3. In germline, CDR1 is SGDLS, CDR2 YYNGEE. CDR3 coding DNA: TGTGCCAGCAGCTTCCCAGGGGGGTCGTCTGGAAACACCATATATTTT. Its protein is CASSFPGGSSGNTIYF.

This clone appeared once. This chain uses TRBV7-2 with TRBJ1-2; 7 bases are a match to TRBD1. V dropped 2 bases and J dropped 4; count of bases not matched to a gene: 1. This CDR3 is built from 13 residues. Germline V gene sequence: CDR1 SGHTA, CDR2 FQGNSA. This CDR3 is CASSLSGGYGYTF. As DNA, the CDR3 is TGTGCCAGCAGCTTATCAGGGGGCTATGGCTACACCTTC.

This clone appeared once. The gene calls are TRBV28 and TRBJ1-2, with 8 bases fitting TRBD1. Germline V gene lookup returns CDR1 MDHEN and CDR2 SYDVKM. With 3 bases clipped from V and 4 bases from J, the junction kept 7 bases outside the gene matches. The CDR3 consists of 15 residues. CDR3 amino acids: CASSFRGQEIYGYTF. The DNA of the CDR3 is TGTGCCAGCAGTTTCCGGGGACAGGAGATCTATGGCTACACCTTC.

CDR3: CASSSGSNQPQHF. The CDR3 DNA is TGTGCCAGCAGTTCAGGTAGCAATCAGCCCCAGCATTTT. V usage is TRBV28 and J usage is TRBJ1-5, with unresolved D. Deletions cut 4 bases from V and 0 bases from J, with 4 bases between. Germline values: CDR1 MDHEN, CDR2 SYDVKM. The CDR3 is 13 amino acids.

This rearrangement joins TRBV11-3 to TRBJ2-3; D not certain. CDR3 length: 14 amino acids. Germline CDR1 is SGHNT and CDR2 is YENEEA. V lost 4 bases and J lost 0, with 8 bases in between. DNA of the CDR3: TGTGCCAGCAGCTCTCGGGCAAGCACAGATACGCAGTATTTT. It specifies CASSSRASTDTQYF.

The CDR3 sequence is CASSLEDLAGNTQYF. The CDR3 DNA sequence: TGTGCCAGCAGCTTAGAGGATCTAGCGGGTAATACGCAGTATTTT. The chain combines TRBV11-2 with TRBJ2-3; 8 positions agree with TRBD2. The germline V gene encodes CDR1 SGHAT and CDR2 FQNNGV. The CDR3 sequence is 15 residues long. Losses at the gene ends were 0 bases for V and 7 bases for J; bases not matched to a gene: 6.

Only one count was recorded for this clone. The chain links TRBV6-2 or TRBV6-3 to TRBJ2-3; D perhaps matches TRBD2 (7 bases). Trimming shortened V by 0 bases and J by 4 bases, and 23 bases separated the two germline ends. In germline, CDR1 is MNHEY, CDR2 SVGEGT. CDR3 length: 19 residues. CDR3 in DNA: TGTGCCAGCAGTTACTCCCTTACCCTAGCGGCCGAGGGGGCAGATACGCAGTATTTT. Translation: CASSYSLTLAAEGADTQYF.